These 14 T cell receptor beta chains share one sample of origin, sequenced in a study of blood T cell repertoires in COVID-19. TCRdb keeps only in-frame clones here, not all; method: immunoSEQ multiplex PCR. The sample carries fewer than 300,000 clones, approximately 84% recorded once. The specimen was peripheral blood. Source of these receptors: a man aged 45-65 years with COVID-19, enrolled during active disease.

V usage is TRBV27 and J usage is TRBJ1-3; D is undetermined. From germline, CDR1 is MNHEY and CDR2 SMNVEV (reference sequence). CDR3 length: 14 residues. The ends were cut back, 3 bases at V and 7 bases at J, with 13 bases in the middle. The CDR3 bases are TGTGCCAGCAGTTTCGATCCTTTGAGGAACACCATATATTTT. The encoded protein is CASSFDPLRNTIYF.

Comments on this clone: The junction and the germline gene differ at one end; a read error may be behind it. The J gene is TRBJ2-7, the V gene TRBV7-7; 8 nucleotides align to TRBD2. The CDR3 covers 16 residues. The V gene's germline CDR1 is SSHAT and CDR2 FNYEAQ (reference sequence). The CDR3 nucleotides read TGTGCTAGCAGCTTACGATCCGGGACTAGGTCCTACGAGCAGTACTTC. Encoded protein: CASSLRSGTRSYEQYF.

This chain links TRBV10-1 with TRBJ2-3, with TRBD2 matching 15 bases. CDR3 length equals 19 residues. V lost 3 bases and J lost 4; bases outside the gene matches: 11. From germline, CDR1 is WNHNN and CDR2 SYGVQD (reference sequence). CDR3 sequence reads: CASSENPGLAGGGSDTQYF. Here the CDR3 DNA reads TGCGCCAGCAGTGAAAACCCGGGACTAGCGGGAGGCGGCTCAGATACGCAGTATTTT.

This clone was recorded many times. This chain joins TRBV2 and TRBJ1-2, with 10 positions matching TRBD1. Germline CDR1 is SNHLY and CDR2 is FYNNEI. J gave up 5 bases and V 4 bases, and 10 bases lay outside the gene matches. The CDR3 extends over 16 amino acids. The CDR3 reads CASSGNRGQGLYGYTF. In DNA form, the CDR3 reads TGTGCCAGCAGTGGGAACCGGGGACAGGGGCTATATGGCTACACCTTC.

The gene calls are TRBV5-1 and TRBJ2-3; 9 nucleotides agree with TRBD2. The CDR3 extends over 15 amino acids. V shed 4 bases and J 2 bases; nucleotides not matched to a gene: 5. Looked up from germline, CDR1 is SGHRS and CDR2 is YFSETQ. CDR3 amino acids: CASSTTSGYTDTQYF. For the CDR3, the DNA is TGCGCCAGCAGCACGACTAGCGGATACACAGATACGCAGTATTTT.

This chain links TRBV30 with TRBJ2-2; possible D gene TRBD2, 5 bases. This CDR3 has 13 residues. Germline CDR1 and CDR2: GTSNPN and SVGIG (reference sequence). Trimming removed 3 bases at V and 5 bases at J, with 10 bases between. DNA of the CDR3: TGTGCCTGGAGGAAAGGGAGAACCGGGGAGCTGTTTTTT. Protein: CAWRKGRTGELFF. The whole variable domain, remainder taken from reference TRBV30 and TRBJ2-2, is SQTIHQWPATLVQPVGSPLSLECTVEGTSNPNLYWYRQAAGRGLQLLFYSVGIGQISSEVPQNLSASRPQDRQFILSSKKLLLSDSGFYLCAWRKGRTGELFFGEGSRLTVL.

This clone was recorded a few times. This sample includes further DNA sequences coding for the same CDR3. The chain combines TRBV2 with TRBJ1-4; a possible D gene is TRBD1 (6 bases). The CDR3 covers 15 residues. Germline CDR1 and CDR2: SNHLY and FYNNEI. V lost 3 bases and J lost 3, with 11 bases in between. The CDR3 loop reads CASSDLGQANEKLFF. The CDR3 bases are TGTGCCAGCAGTGATCTGGGACAAGCTAATGAAAAACTGTTTTTT.

The chain joins TRBV14 to TRBJ2-1; D might be TRBD2 (5 bases). This CDR3 contains 15 residues. From germline, CDR1 is SGHDN and CDR2 FVKESK. Trimming stripped 4 bases from V and 5 bases from J, with 15 bases between. This CDR3 is CASSPRQRLHNEQFF. CDR3 nucleotide sequence: TGTGCCAGCAGCCCAAGGCAGCGGTTGCACAATGAGCAGTTCTTC.

The chain couples TRBV28 to TRBJ2-1, with D possibly TRBD2 on 7 matching bases. The CDR3 is made up of 15 amino acids. Trimming took 6 bases from V and 7 from J, leaving 19 bases between them. Looked up from germline, CDR1 is MDHEN and CDR2 is SYDVKM. The DNA of the CDR3 is TGTGCCAGCAGCCCCCCCGGGGGGCAGGGTAATGAGCAGTTCTTC. Translation: CASSPPGGQGNEQFF.

This chain connects TRBV9 to TRBJ1-3, with TRBD1 identical over 10 bases. V trimming: 0 bases; J trimming: 0 bases; junction bases outside the gene matches: 9. There are 19 residues in the CDR3. Germline CDR1 SGDLS, CDR2 YYNGEE. CDR3 coding DNA: TGTGCCAGCAGCGTAGGTTTAGGGACAGGGGCCCTCTCTGGAAACACCATATATTTT. It yields the protein CASSVGLGTGALSGNTIYF.

The genes are TRBV7-9 and TRBJ2-5; D may be TRBD1 (6 bases). There are 15 residues in the CDR3. Germline lookup yields CDR1 SEHNR and CDR2 FQNEAQ (reference sequence). The V end lost 4 bases, the J end lost 5 bases, and 17 bases lay between the germline ends. The chain's CDR3 is CASSSGTPTRETQYF. The DNA of the CDR3 is TGTGCCAGCAGCTCCGGGACACCGACGAGGGAGACCCAGTACTTC.

The V gene is TRBV7-8, the J gene TRBJ1-2, with 9 bases matching TRBD1. This CDR3 is built from 17 residues. Trimming took 5 bases from V and 5 from J; bases not matched to a gene: 15. Germline assignment: CDR1 SGHVS and CDR2 FQNEAQ. CDR3 sequence reads: CASSPVRLDRGNYGYTF. The CDR3 coding sequence is TGTGCCAGCAGCCCCGTCCGACTGGACAGGGGAAATTATGGCTACACCTTC.

The J gene is TRBJ2-5, the V gene TRBV6-6, with TRBD2 matching 12 bases. V lost 5 bases, J lost 4 bases, and 17 bases stayed unmatched. The CDR3 is 19 amino acids. Germline V gene data show CDR1 as MNHNY and CDR2 as SVGAGI (reference sequence). CDR3 region: CASSPTLPSSGGGGETQYF. The CDR3 coding sequence is TGTGCCAGCAGTCCAACCCTCCCATCTAGCGGGGGGGGTGGAGAGACCCAGTACTTC.

In this sample, this clone turned up once. The gene calls are TRBV5-4 and TRBJ2-1; TRBD2 matches at 9 bases. Trimming at V came to 5 bases and at J to 12 bases, leaving 18 bases not matched to a gene. The length of the CDR3 is 16 residues. Germline V lookup: CDR1 SGHNT, CDR2 YYREEE (reference sequence). This chain's CDR3 is CASRHRDSGGSAGQFF. The CDR3 DNA follows: TGTGCCAGCAGGCACCGGGATAGCGGGGGATCAGCCGGGCAGTTCTTC.